These 18 T cell receptor beta chains were sequenced from one sample in a study of identical twins. TCRdb redid the calling of the 5' RACE reads with MiXCR, one entry per CDR3 protein. The table records 200,000 to 250,000 distinct CDR3 sequences, under 10% of them present only once. These data are also associated with another study on yellow fever vaccine responses in identical twins.

Sequenced material: memory (CD45RO+) T cells sorted from blood. These receptors all come from a woman aged 18-29 years in good health.

The V gene is TRBV10-3, the J gene TRBJ2-1, with a weak D call TRBD2 (5 bases). The germline V gene has CDR1 ENHRY and CDR2 SYGVKD. This CDR3 is 14 amino acids long. Trimming left V 0 bases short and J 6 bases short, with 9 bases between. The DNA of the CDR3 is TGTGCCATCAGTGAGTCGACGAGGGTCAATGAGCAGTTCTTC. It codes for CAISESTRVNEQFF.

The J gene is TRBJ2-3, the V gene TRBV4-3, with TRBD1 matching over 7 bases. Germline assignment: CDR1 LGHNA and CDR2 YSLEER. The junction had 5 bases not matched to a gene; V was cut back by 1 base and J by 1 base. The CDR3 is 16 amino acids. CDR3 residues: CASSQVQGKGTDTQYF. The CDR3 nucleotides are TGCGCCAGCAGCCAAGTACAGGGGAAGGGCACAGATACGCAGTATTTT.

In this sample, this clonotype turned up many times. The CDR3 sequence is CASRMDTDTQYF. The DNA of the CDR3 is TGTGCCAGTAGGATGGACACAGATACGCAGTATTTT. The chain is built from TRBV7-9 and TRBJ2-3, with no clear D. There are 12 residues in the CDR3. The germline V and J ends were trimmed by 9 bases and 2 bases, with 9 bases remaining between them. From germline, CDR1 is SEHNR and CDR2 FQNEAQ (reference sequence).

The rearrangement joins TRBV2 to TRBJ2-5; 10 positions agree with TRBD2. In germline, CDR1 is SNHLY, CDR2 FYNNEI. This CDR3 region has 15 residues. The J segment lost 4 bases and the V segment lost 6 bases, leaving 8 bases of the junction unmatched. The CDR3 region is CASSPTSGERETQYF. The CDR3 DNA follows: TGTGCCAGCAGCCCCACTAGCGGGGAAAGAGAGACCCAGTACTTC. Full variable domain (missing parts from reference TRBV2 and TRBJ2-5): EPEVTQTPSHQVTQMGQEVILRCVPISNHLYFYWYRQILGQKVEFLVSFYNNEISEKSEIFDDQFSVERPDGSNFTLKIRSTKLEDSAMYFCASSPTSGERETQYFGPGTRLLVL.

This clonotype has a handful of counts. The chain is built from TRBV12-3 or TRBV12-4 and TRBJ2-7; either TRBD1 or TRBD2 may fit D (5 bases each). This CDR3 has 14 residues. V dropped 5 bases and J dropped 3 bases, with 14 bases sitting between them. The CDR3 reads CASSPRRGVYEQYF. CDR3 bases: TGTGCCAGCAGTCCCCGTAGAGGGGTCTACGAGCAGTACTTC.

The chain uses TRBV15 and TRBJ1-3; D is ambiguous. The CDR3 spans 17 residues. V dropped 0 bases and J dropped 2 bases, with 14 bases sitting between them. The germline gives CDR1 LNHNV, CDR2 YYDKDF (reference sequence). Here the CDR3 reads CATSRDSSSEAGNTIYF. CDR3 DNA: TGTGCCACCAGCAGAGATTCTTCGTCAGAAGCTGGAAACACCATATATTTT.

This chain connects TRBV27 to TRBJ2-4; D possibly uses TRBD1 or TRBD2 (5 bases each). CDR1 MNHEY and CDR2 SMNVEV come from the germline V gene (reference sequence). The CDR3 extends over 16 amino acids. Trimming removed 8 bases from V and 0 bases from J, with 17 bases in between. CDR3 sequence (DNA): TGTGCCAGCCATTCTATGGGACCGATAGCCAAAAACATTCAGTACTTC. It encodes CASHSMGPIAKNIQYF.

This clonotype showed up many times. The chain recombines TRBV29-1 with TRBJ2-1; tentative D call: TRBD1 (6 bases). This CDR3 is 13 amino acids long. CDR1 SQVTM and CDR2 ANQGSEA come from the germline V gene. The germline V and J ends were trimmed by 3 bases and 6 bases, with 12 bases remaining between them. This CDR3 is CSVELGAGNEQFF. The CDR3 DNA follows: TGCAGCGTTGAGTTGGGGGCAGGCAATGAGCAGTTCTTC.

This clonotype was detected many times. The chain employs TRBV9 and TRBJ2-5, with a weak D call TRBD1 (6 bases). CDR3 length: 17 residues. Between the trimmed V and J ends, which lost 0 bases and 2 bases, there was a span of 17 bases. The germline V gene has CDR1 SGDLS and CDR2 YYNGEE. Here the CDR3 reads CASSVDPIAGVQETQYF. The CDR3 region has the DNA TGTGCCAGCAGCGTAGACCCTATAGCAGGGGTTCAAGAGACCCAGTACTTC.

This clonotype was counted at least ten times. CDR3 sequence: CASSLQGFHEQFF. In nucleotides, the CDR3 is TGCGCCAGCAGCTTGCAGGGGTTTCATGAGCAGTTCTTC. The chain combines TRBV5-1 with TRBJ2-1; TRBD1 is a possible D gene (6 bases). The V and J ends lost 1 base and 8 bases respectively, with 10 bases between them. The CDR3 length is 13 residues. Germline V lookup: CDR1 SGHRS, CDR2 YFSETQ. The full variable domain, completed using reference TRBV5-1 and TRBJ2-1, is KAGVTQTPRYLIKTRGQQVTLSCSPISGHRSVSWYQQTPGQGLQFLFEYFSETQRNKGNFPGRFSGRQFSNSRSEMNVSTLELGDSALYLCASSLQGFHEQFFGPGTRLTVL.

This clonotype was seen ten or more times. The chain has TRBV5-1 and TRBJ1-2, with 7 bases aligning to TRBD1. The CDR3 has 14 residues. Trimming removed 0 bases from V and 10 bases from J; junction bases left unmatched: 9. CDR1 SGHRS and CDR2 YFSETQ come from the germline V gene. CDR3 sequence reads: CASSLVLQGGVYTF. CDR3 bases: TGCGCCAGCAGCTTGGTTCTTCAGGGGGGTGTCTACACCTTC. Combining the CDR3 with reference TRBV5-1 and TRBJ1-2 gives the whole variable domain KAGVTQTPRYLIKTRGQQVTLSCSPISGHRSVSWYQQTPGQGLQFLFEYFSETQRNKGNFPGRFSGRQFSNSRSEMNVSTLELGDSALYLCASSLVLQGGVYTFGSGTRLTVV.

This clonotype was counted ten times or more. This CDR3 reads CASSYSVGQETQYF. CDR3 DNA sequence: TGTGCCAGCAGTTACTCCGTAGGTCAAGAGACCCAGTACTTC. The chain carries TRBV6-2 or TRBV6-3 and TRBJ2-5, with D hard to call. The V gene's germline CDR1 is MNHEY and CDR2 SVGEGT. Trimming left V 0 bases short and J 2 bases short, with 7 bases between. The CDR3 consists of 14 residues.

This clonotype was counted at least ten times. The chain joins TRBV3-1 to TRBJ2-4, with D perhaps TRBD1 (6 bases). Germline CDR1 reads LGHDT; CDR2 reads YNNKEL (reference sequence). This CDR3 contains 16 residues. V was trimmed by 1 base and J by 1 base, leaving 11 bases between them. The CDR3 nucleotides are TGTGCCAGCAGCCAAGGCAGGACAGTGGCCAAAAACATTCAGTACTTC. Translating it yields CASSQGRTVAKNIQYF.

This clonotype appeared a few times. Here the CDR3 DNA reads TGTGCCAGTTACTCTGGGGCCAACGTCCTGACTTTC. This encodes CASYSGANVLTF. V is TRBV19 and J is TRBJ2-6; the D is unclear. Germline V gene sequence: CDR1 LNHDA, CDR2 SQIVND (reference sequence). Trimming removed 8 bases from V and 0 bases from J, with 2 bases in between. The CDR3 runs 12 residues.

This rearrangement joins TRBV20-1 to TRBJ1-6, with D possibly TRBD1 on 5 matching bases. Per the germline V gene, CDR1 is DFQATT and CDR2 is SNEGSKA (reference sequence). Trimming cost V 2 bases and J 8 bases, with 13 bases left between them. This CDR3 is built from 14 residues. The CDR3 loop reads CSARPDRDYSPLHF. Written as DNA, the CDR3 is TGCAGTGCTAGACCAGACAGAGATTATTCACCCCTCCACTTT.

The chain combines TRBV11-1 with TRBJ2-6; maybe TRBD2 (6 bases). Germline loops: CDR1 SGHAT, CDR2 FQDESV (reference sequence). With 4 bases removed from V and 0 bases from J, the gap between germline ends came to 22 bases. The CDR3 consists of 20 residues. The DNA of the CDR3 is TGTGCCAGCAGCTCAATGCGGGGAGTCACCATCGACTCTGGGGCCAACGTCCTGACTTTC. Protein product: CASSSMRGVTIDSGANVLTF.

This clonotype was observed a handful of times. V and J are TRBV28 and TRBJ2-7; D perhaps matches TRBD2 (6 bases). The CDR3 runs to 15 residues. Trimming removed 5 bases at V and 1 base at J, with 15 bases between. Looked up from germline, CDR1 is MDHEN and CDR2 is SYDVKM. In DNA, the CDR3 is TGTGCCAGCAGTCTCCGGGGGTTGGGGTCCTACGAGCAGTACTTC. Translating it yields CASSLRGLGSYEQYF. The variable domain in full, with the rest retrieved from reference TRBV28 and TRBJ2-7, is DVKVTQSSRYLVKRTGEKVFLECVQDMDHENMFWYRQDPGLGLRLIYFSYDVKMKEKGDIPEGYSVSREKKERFSLILESASTNQTSMYLCASSLRGLGSYEQYFGPGTRLTVT.

The table lists this clonotype with a few counts. This chain connects TRBV9 to TRBJ1-1; no definite D call. There are 15 residues in the CDR3. The V gene lost 1 base and the J gene lost 3 bases, with 13 bases spanning the gap. Per germline, CDR1 SGDLS and CDR2 YYNGEE. CDR3 coding DNA: TGTGCCAGCAGCGTAACGGGTAAAGTCGACACTGAAGCTTTCTTT. Protein sequence: CASSVTGKVDTEAFF.